This T cell receptor beta chain was sequenced for a study of T cells in Graves' hyperthyroidism and ophthalmopathy. This clonotype was picked up a small number of times. Its antigen is not identified. Study-wide findings and caveats: Researchers found most expanded thyroid clonotypes above 0.001 in blood as well. In the analysis, a 13 V-J model separated ophthalmopathy from stable hyperthyroidism.

RNA transcripts served as the template for amplifying TCR beta CDR3 regions. Researchers ran a first-round RT-PCR on the TCR CDR3 using the HTBI primer set. From the multiplex PCR reads, TCRdb called clonotypes with MiXCR, one entry per CDR3 protein. The table lists about 350,000 distinct CDR3 sequences, approximately 15% of them singletons. This TCR was sampled from a woman aged 25 to 39 with Graves' hyperthyroidism. The sample taken for sequencing was blood.

The CDR3 region has the DNA TGCAGTGCGGGTGGGACGGTCACCGGGGAGCTGTTTTTT. It translates to CSAGGTVTGELFF. The chain recombines TRBV20-1 with TRBJ2-2; D is possibly TRBD1 or TRBD2 (5 bases each). The germline V gene has CDR1 DFQATT and CDR2 SNEGSKA (reference sequence). The CDR3 extends over 13 amino acids. With 6 bases removed from V and 4 bases from J, the gap between germline ends came to 12 bases.